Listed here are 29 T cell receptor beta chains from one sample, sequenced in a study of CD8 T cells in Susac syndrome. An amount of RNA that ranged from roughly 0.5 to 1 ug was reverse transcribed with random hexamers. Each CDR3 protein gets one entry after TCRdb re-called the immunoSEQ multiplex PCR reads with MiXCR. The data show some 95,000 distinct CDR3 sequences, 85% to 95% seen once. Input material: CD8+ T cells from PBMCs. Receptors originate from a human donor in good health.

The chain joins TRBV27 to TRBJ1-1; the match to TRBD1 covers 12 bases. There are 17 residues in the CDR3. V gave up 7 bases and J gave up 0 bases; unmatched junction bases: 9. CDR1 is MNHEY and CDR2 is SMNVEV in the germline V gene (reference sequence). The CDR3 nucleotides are TGTGCCAGCACTAGGATTGGGACAGGGGGCTTGAACACTGAAGCTTTCTTT. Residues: CASTRIGTGGLNTEAFF.

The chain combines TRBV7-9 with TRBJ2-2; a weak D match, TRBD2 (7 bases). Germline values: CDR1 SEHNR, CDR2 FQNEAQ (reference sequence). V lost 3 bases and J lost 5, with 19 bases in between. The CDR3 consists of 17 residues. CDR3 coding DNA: TGTGCCAGCAGCTTTCCGCGCGAGGGGGGGCCGACCGGGGAGCTGTTTTTT. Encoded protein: CASSFPREGGPTGELFF.

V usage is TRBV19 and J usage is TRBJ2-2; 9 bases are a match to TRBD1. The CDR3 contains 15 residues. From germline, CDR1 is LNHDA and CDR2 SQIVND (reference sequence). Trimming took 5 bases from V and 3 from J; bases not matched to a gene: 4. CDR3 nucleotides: TGTGCCAGTAGTTGGGACAGGGTTGACACCGGGGAGCTGTTTTTT. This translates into CASSWDRVDTGELFF.

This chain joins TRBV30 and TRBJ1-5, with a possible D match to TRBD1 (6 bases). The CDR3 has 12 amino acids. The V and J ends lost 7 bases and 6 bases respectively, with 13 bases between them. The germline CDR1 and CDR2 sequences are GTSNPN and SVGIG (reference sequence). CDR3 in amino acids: CAFADSGQPQHF. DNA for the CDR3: TGTGCCTTCGCGGACAGCGGTCAGCCCCAGCATTTT.

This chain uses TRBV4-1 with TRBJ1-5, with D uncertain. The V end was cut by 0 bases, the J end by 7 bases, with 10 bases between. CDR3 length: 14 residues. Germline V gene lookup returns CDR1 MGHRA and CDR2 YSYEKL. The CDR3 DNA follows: TGCGCCAGCAGCCAAGATACTGGAGGGCAGCCCCAGCATTTT. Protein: CASSQDTGGQPQHF.

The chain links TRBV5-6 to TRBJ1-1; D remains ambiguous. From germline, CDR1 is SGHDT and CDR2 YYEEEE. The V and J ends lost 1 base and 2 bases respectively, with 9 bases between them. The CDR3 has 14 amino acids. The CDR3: CASSLMGVNTEAFF. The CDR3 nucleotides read TGTGCCAGCAGCTTGATGGGTGTAAACACTGAAGCTTTCTTT. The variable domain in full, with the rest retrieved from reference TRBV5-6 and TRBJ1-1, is DAGVTQSPTHLIKTRGQQVTLRCSPKSGHDTVSWYQQALGQGPQFIFQYYEEEERQRGNFPDRFSGHQFPNYSSELNVNALLLGDSALYLCASSLMGVNTEAFFGQGTRLTVV.

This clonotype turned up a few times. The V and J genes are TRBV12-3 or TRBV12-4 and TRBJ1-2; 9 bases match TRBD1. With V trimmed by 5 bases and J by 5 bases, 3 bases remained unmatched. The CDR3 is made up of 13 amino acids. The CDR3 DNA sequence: TGTGCCAGCAGTCCGGACAGGGGTTATGGCTACACCTTC. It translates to CASSPDRGYGYTF.

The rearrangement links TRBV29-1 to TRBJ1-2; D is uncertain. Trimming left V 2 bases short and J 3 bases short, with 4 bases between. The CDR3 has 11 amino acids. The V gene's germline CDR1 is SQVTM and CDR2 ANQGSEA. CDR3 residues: CSVERDYGYTF. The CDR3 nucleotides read TGCAGCGTTGAACGGGACTATGGCTACACCTTC. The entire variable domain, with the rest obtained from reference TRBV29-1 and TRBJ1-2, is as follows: SAVISQKPSRDICQRGTSLTIQCQVDSQVTMMFWYRQQPGQSLTLIATANQGSEATYESGFVIDKFPISRPNLTFSTLTVSNMSPEDSSIYLCSVERDYGYTFGSGTRLTVV.

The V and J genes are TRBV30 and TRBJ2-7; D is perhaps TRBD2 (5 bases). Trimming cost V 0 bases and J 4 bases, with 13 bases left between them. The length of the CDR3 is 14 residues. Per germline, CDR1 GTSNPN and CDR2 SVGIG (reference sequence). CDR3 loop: CAWSVAGGVYEQYF. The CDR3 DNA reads TGTGCCTGGAGTGTGGCAGGAGGTGTATACGAGCAGTACTTC.

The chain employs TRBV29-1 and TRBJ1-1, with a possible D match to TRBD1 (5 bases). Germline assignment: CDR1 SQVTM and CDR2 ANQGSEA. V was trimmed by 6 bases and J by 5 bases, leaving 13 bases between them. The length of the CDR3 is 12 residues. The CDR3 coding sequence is TGCAGCGTCGAGGGGCGTGGGACTGAAGCTTTCTTT. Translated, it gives CSVEGRGTEAFF.

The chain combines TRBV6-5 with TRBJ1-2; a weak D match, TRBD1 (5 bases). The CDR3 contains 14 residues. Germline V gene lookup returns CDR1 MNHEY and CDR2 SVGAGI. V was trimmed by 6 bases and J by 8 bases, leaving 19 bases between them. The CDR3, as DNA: TGTGCCAGCAGACTCGGGACGGGCGTCGGAGGCTACACCTTC. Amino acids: CASRLGTGVGGYTF.

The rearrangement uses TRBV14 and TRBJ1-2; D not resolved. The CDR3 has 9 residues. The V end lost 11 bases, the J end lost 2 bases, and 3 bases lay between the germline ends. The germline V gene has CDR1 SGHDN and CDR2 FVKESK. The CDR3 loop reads CAVNYGYTF. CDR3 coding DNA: TGTGCCGTGAACTATGGCTACACCTTC.

In nucleotides, the CDR3 is TGCGCCAGCAGCCAACCCGGGCGGGACAGAAATTCACCCCTCCACTTT. Protein product: CASSQPGRDRNSPLHF. This chain connects TRBV4-1 to TRBJ1-6; 7 bases are shared with TRBD1. The CDR3 has 16 amino acids. Trimming took 2 bases from V and 7 from J; bases not matched to a gene: 8. The germline CDR1 and CDR2 sequences are MGHRA and YSYEKL.

This CDR3 is CASSVGTTYEQYF. DNA for the CDR3: TGTGCCAGCAGCGTCGGGACTACCTACGAGCAGTACTTC. The J gene is TRBJ2-7, the V gene TRBV13; 7 bases are a match to TRBD2. Germline V gene data show CDR1 as PRHDT and CDR2 as FYEKMQ (reference sequence). The V and J ends lost 5 bases and 2 bases, in that order; junction bases with no gene match: 3. The length of the CDR3 is 13 residues.

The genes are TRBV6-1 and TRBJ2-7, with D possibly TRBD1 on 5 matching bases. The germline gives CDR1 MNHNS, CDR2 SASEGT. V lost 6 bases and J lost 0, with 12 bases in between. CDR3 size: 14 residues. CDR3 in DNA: TGTGCCAGCAGGGCGACAGAATACTCCTACGAGCAGTACTTC. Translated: CASRATEYSYEQYF.

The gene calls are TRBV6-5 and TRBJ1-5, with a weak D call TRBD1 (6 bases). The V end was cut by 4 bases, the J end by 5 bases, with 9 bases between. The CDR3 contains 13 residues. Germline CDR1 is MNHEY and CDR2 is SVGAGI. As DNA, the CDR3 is TGTGCCAGCAGTTTGGACAGTTATCAGCCCCAGCATTTT. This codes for CASSLDSYQPQHF.

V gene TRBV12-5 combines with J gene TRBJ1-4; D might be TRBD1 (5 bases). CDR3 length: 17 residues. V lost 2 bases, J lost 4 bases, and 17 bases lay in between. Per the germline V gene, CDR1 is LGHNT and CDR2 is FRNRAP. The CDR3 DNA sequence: TGTGCTAGTGGTTTGTTCCTTACAGGATCCCATAATGAAAAACTGTTTTTT. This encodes CASGLFLTGSHNEKLFF.

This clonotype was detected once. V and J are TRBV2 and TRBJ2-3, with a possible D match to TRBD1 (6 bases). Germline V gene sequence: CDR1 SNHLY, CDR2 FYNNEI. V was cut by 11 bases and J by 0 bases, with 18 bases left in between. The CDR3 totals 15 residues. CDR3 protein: CADHAGVYSTDTQYF. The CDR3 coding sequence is TGTGCCGACCATGCAGGGGTATATAGCACAGATACGCAGTATTTT.

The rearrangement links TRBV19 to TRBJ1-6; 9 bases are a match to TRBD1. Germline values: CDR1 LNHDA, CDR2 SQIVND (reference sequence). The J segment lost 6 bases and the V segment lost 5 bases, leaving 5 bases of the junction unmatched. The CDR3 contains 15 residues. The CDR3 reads CASSETGGSNSPLHF. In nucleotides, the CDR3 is TGTGCCAGTAGTGAGACAGGGGGATCTAATTCACCCCTCCACTTT.

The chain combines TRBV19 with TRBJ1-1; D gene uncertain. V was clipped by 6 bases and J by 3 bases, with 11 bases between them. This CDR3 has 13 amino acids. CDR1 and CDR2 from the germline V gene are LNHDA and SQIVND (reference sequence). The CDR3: CASRPGTYTEAFF. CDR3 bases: TGTGCCAGTAGGCCGGGAACGTACACTGAAGCTTTCTTT.

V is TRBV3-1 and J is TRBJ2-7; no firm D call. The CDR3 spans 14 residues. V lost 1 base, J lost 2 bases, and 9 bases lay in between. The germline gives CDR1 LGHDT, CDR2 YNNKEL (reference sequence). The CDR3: CASSQGAGAYEQYF. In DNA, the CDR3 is TGTGCCAGCAGCCAAGGGGCAGGAGCCTACGAGCAGTACTTC.

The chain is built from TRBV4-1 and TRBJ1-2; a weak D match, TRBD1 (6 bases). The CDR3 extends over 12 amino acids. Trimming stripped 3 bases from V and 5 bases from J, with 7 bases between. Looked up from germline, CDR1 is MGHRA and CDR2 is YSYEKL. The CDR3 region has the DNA TGCGCCAGCAGCCATCAGGGGTATGGCTACACCTTC. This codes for CASSHQGYGYTF.

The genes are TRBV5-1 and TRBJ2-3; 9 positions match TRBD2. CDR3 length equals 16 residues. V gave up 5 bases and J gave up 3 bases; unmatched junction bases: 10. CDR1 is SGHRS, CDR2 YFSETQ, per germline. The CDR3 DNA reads TGCGCCAGCAGGGCGAGCGGGGGGCGTAGAACAGATACGCAGTATTTT. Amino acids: CASRASGGRRTDTQYF.

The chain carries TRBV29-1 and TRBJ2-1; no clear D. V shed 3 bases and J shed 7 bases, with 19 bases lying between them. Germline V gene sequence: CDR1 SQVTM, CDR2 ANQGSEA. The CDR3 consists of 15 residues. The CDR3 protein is CSVEDPVAPRNEQFF. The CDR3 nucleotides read TGCAGCGTTGAGGACCCTGTGGCACCGCGGAATGAGCAGTTCTTC.

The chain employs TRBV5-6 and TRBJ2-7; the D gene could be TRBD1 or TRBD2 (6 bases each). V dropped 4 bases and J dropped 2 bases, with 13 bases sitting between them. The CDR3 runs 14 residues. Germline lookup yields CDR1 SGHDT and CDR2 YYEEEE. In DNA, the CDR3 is TGTGCCAGCAGCGCGGGACATCTTACCTACGAGCAGTACTTC. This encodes CASSAGHLTYEQYF.

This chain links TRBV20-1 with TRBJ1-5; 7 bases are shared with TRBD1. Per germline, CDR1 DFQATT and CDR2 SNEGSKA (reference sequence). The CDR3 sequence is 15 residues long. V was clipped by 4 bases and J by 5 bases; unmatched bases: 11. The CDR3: CSAMVLGDRDQPQHF. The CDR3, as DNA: TGCAGTGCTATGGTTTTAGGGGACAGAGATCAGCCCCAGCATTTT.

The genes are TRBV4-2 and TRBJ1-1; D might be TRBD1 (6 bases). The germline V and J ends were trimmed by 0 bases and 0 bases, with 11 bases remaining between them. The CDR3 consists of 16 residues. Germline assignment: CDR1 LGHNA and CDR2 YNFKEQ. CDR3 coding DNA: TGTGCCAGCAGCCAAGATCCCGGGGGGCTGAACACTGAAGCTTTCTTT. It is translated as CASSQDPGGLNTEAFF.

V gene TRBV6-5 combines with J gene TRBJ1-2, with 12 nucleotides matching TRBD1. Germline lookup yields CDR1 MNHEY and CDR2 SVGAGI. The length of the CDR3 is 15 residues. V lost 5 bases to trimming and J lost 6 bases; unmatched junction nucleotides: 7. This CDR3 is CASSPGTGGANGYTF. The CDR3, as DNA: TGTGCCAGCAGTCCCGGGACAGGGGGCGCAAATGGCTACACCTTC.

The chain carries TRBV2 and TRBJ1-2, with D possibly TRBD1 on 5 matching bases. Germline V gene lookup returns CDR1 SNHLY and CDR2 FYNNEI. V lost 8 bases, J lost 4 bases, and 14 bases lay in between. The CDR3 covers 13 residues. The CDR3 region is CASGGAGVYGYTF. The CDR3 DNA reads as TGTGCCAGCGGGGGTGCGGGAGTCTATGGCTACACCTTC.